This T cell receptor beta chain was identified in a study of response to subunit inactivated influenza vaccine. Overall study findings and caveats: A suggestion made by the authors is that each seasonal influenza vaccination recruits few new T cells.

Remarks on this clonotype: What it binds is not known.

Germline CDR1 is SQVTM and CDR2 is ANQGSEA. Trimming cost V 4 bases and J 5 bases; bases outside gene matches: 11. The CDR3 contains 14 residues. One entry per CDR3 protein results from TCRdb running MiXCR on the RT-PCR reads. The data show 800,000 or so distinct CDR3 sequences, less than 25% seen once. This sequence was found in a man over 45 who received an inactivated influenza vaccine. This specimen was PBMCs from blood, taken roughly 5 days after vaccination. The V gene is TRBV29-1, the J gene TRBJ2-7; TRBD2 agrees at 7 bases. As DNA, the CDR3 is TGCAGCGTTGGGAGCGAGCGGGGAGTGGACGAGCAGTACTTC. Translation gives CSVGSERGVDEQYF.